One sample yielded the 19 T cell receptor beta chains listed below, sequenced in a study of cytomegalovirus exposure and HLA in healthy donors. The primer mix had 60 Vbeta and 13 Jbeta primers. Produced via immunoSEQ multiplex PCR; TCRdb's table is partial and in-frame only. The table includes some 110,000 clones, 75% to 90% detected once. The sample taken for sequencing was PBMCs. These receptors were obtained from a young man in good health and CMV-seronegative.

This rearrangement joins TRBV2 to TRBJ1-6; 7 bases map to TRBD1. Looked up from germline, CDR1 is SNHLY and CDR2 is FYNNEI. The J segment lost 5 bases and the V segment lost 6 bases, leaving 13 bases of the junction unmatched. The CDR3 sequence is 17 residues long. CDR3 in amino acids: CASRPRLGQDNNSPLHF. Written as DNA, the CDR3 is TGTGCCAGCAGGCCTCGATTAGGACAGGATAATAATTCACCCCTCCACTTT.

The chain uses TRBV28 and TRBJ1-2, with 8 bases identical to TRBD1. Germline values: CDR1 MDHEN, CDR2 SYDVKM. This CDR3 has 15 amino acids. The V gene end was trimmed by 4 bases and the J gene end by 3 bases; junction bases not matched to a gene: 7. CDR3 nucleotide sequence: TGTGCCAGCAGTTCCTCGGACAGGGACGACTATGGCTACACCTTC. Translated: CASSSSDRDDYGYTF.

The rearrangement joins TRBV28 to TRBJ1-2, with TRBD1 matching over 8 bases. Germline trimming cut 2 bases from V and 7 bases from J; bases unmatched to any gene: 6. The germline V gene has CDR1 MDHEN and CDR2 SYDVKM. The CDR3 spans 14 residues. CDR3 region: CASSLPQGAGGYTF. The CDR3 DNA follows: TGTGCCAGCAGTTTACCCCAGGGGGCGGGTGGCTACACCTTC.

The rearrangement links TRBV5-1 to TRBJ2-2; D unclear. This CDR3 comprises 13 residues. Germline CDR1 reads SGHRS; CDR2 reads YFSETQ. V lost 0 bases to trimming and J lost 4 bases, with 4 bases between them. This CDR3 is CASSLGSTGELFF. CDR3 DNA sequence: TGCGCCAGCAGCTTGGGCAGCACCGGGGAGCTGTTTTTT.

This clone was detected once. The chain couples TRBV15 to TRBJ2-1, with a possible D match to TRBD2 (6 bases). The germline V gene encodes CDR1 LNHNV and CDR2 YYDKDF (reference sequence). The CDR3 runs to 15 residues. The V gene lost 1 base and the J gene lost 0 bases, with 7 bases spanning the gap. CDR3 sequence: CATSRGRGSYNEQFF. CDR3 DNA: TGTGCCACCAGCAGAGGGAGGGGCTCCTACAATGAGCAGTTCTTC.

The chain couples TRBV15 to TRBJ2-1; tentatively, D is TRBD2 (5 bases). Germline V CDR1 and CDR2: LNHNV, YYDKDF (reference sequence). V was cut by 4 bases and J by 5 bases, with 12 bases left in between. The CDR3 has 14 residues. CDR3 loop: CATSKETTDNEQFF. CDR3 in DNA: TGTGCCACCAGCAAGGAGACTACCGACAATGAGCAGTTCTTC.

The CDR3 DNA reads TGTGCCAGCAGCTTAAAGGGGGTCTCCTACGAGCAGTACTTC. It specifies CASSLKGVSYEQYF. V usage is TRBV7-2 and J usage is TRBJ2-7, with D possibly being TRBD1 (6 bases). Germline assignment: CDR1 SGHTA and CDR2 FQGNSA. V was clipped by 2 bases and J by 0 bases, with 8 bases between them. The CDR3 is 14 amino acids.

CDR3 loop: CASRPWDRGSETQYF. The CDR3 DNA follows: TGTGCCAGCAGGCCTTGGGACAGGGGATCGGAGACCCAGTACTTC. The gene calls are TRBV28 and TRBJ2-5; 10 nucleotides match TRBD1. The CDR3 is made up of 15 amino acids. Trimming removed 6 bases from V and 5 bases from J; junction bases left unmatched: 9. The V gene's germline CDR1 is MDHEN and CDR2 SYDVKM.

CDR3 sequence (DNA): TGTGCCAGCAGCCCGACAGGGAGTAAGGATGAAAAACTGTTTTTT. Its translation: CASSPTGSKDEKLFF. The chain is built from TRBV6-1 and TRBJ1-4, with TRBD1 matching over 7 bases. There are 15 residues in the CDR3. Trimming removed 6 bases from V and 6 bases from J; junction bases left unmatched: 10. Per the germline V gene, CDR1 is MNHNS and CDR2 is SASEGT.

This clone has a single count. This chain links TRBV2 with TRBJ1-1, with D perhaps TRBD1 (6 bases). Per the germline V gene, CDR1 is SNHLY and CDR2 is FYNNEI. This CDR3 spans 16 amino acids. V lost 3 bases and J lost 2, with 16 bases in between. CDR3: CASSDPRGRRNTEAFF. In DNA form, the CDR3 reads TGTGCCAGCAGTGACCCCAGGGGACGCAGAAACACTGAAGCTTTCTTT.

The chain joins TRBV4-2 to TRBJ2-3, with TRBD2 matching over 8 bases. J was trimmed by 3 bases and V by 4 bases; bases with no gene match: 6. The CDR3 has 15 residues. CDR1 and CDR2 from the germline V gene are LGHNA and YNFKEQ. The CDR3 nucleotides read TGTGCCAGCAGCCCCTTGAGCGGGGGTACAGATACGCAGTATTTT. Residues: CASSPLSGGTDTQYF.

The rearrangement uses TRBV29-1 and TRBJ2-3; D perhaps matches TRBD1 (5 bases). Trimming pared 2 bases from V and 3 bases from J, leaving 6 bases between. Germline V lookup: CDR1 SQVTM, CDR2 ANQGSEA. The CDR3 covers 12 residues. DNA for the CDR3: TGCAGCGTTGAAAAGGGGACAGATACGCAGTATTTT. Translating gives CSVEKGTDTQYF.

The rearrangement uses TRBV2 and TRBJ2-7; possible D gene TRBD2, 5 bases. Per the germline V gene, CDR1 is SNHLY and CDR2 is FYNNEI. Trimming removed 6 bases at V and 4 bases at J, with 16 bases between. This CDR3 is built from 14 residues. The CDR3 here is CASRLGLISYEQYF. The CDR3 DNA follows: TGTGCCAGCAGGCTCGGACTGATCTCATACGAGCAGTACTTC.

The chain couples TRBV28 to TRBJ2-1; perhaps TRBD2 as D (6 bases). There are 13 residues in the CDR3. Germline CDR1 MDHEN, CDR2 SYDVKM. V shed 4 bases and J shed 4 bases, with 8 bases lying between them. DNA for the CDR3: TGTGCCAGCAGTTCCGGGAGATACAATGAGCAGTTCTTC. As protein: CASSSGRYNEQFF.

This chain links TRBV5-1 with TRBJ2-1, with a tentative D call TRBD2 (6 bases). Germline V lookup: CDR1 SGHRS, CDR2 YFSETQ. This CDR3 is 15 amino acids long. V lost 1 base to trimming and J lost 5 bases, with 13 bases between them. CDR3 loop: CASSLLIGGDNEQFF. CDR3 sequence (DNA): TGCGCCAGCAGCTTGCTTATAGGCGGGGACAATGAGCAGTTCTTC. The full variable domain, with the rest looked up from reference TRBV5-1 and TRBJ2-1, is KAGVTQTPRYLIKTRGQQVTLSCSPISGHRSVSWYQQTPGQGLQFLFEYFSETQRNKGNFPGRFSGRQFSNSRSEMNVSTLELGDSALYLCASSLLIGGDNEQFFGPGTRLTVL.

V usage is TRBV7-8 and J usage is TRBJ2-2; 10 bases are a match to TRBD2. CDR3 size: 18 residues. V was pared by 3 bases and J by 3 bases, with 10 bases of the junction left unmatched. CDR1 and CDR2 (germline): SGHVS, FQNEAQ. CDR3 sequence (DNA): TGTGCCAGCAGCTTGTCCCTAGCGGGGGACTTTCACACCGGGGAGCTGTTTTTT. Translating it yields CASSLSLAGDFHTGELFF.

The rearrangement uses TRBV7-2 and TRBJ1-2, with no clear D. CDR1 and CDR2 (germline): SGHTA, FQGNSA. The CDR3 is made up of 14 amino acids. V dropped 1 base and J dropped 4 bases, with 10 bases sitting between them. The CDR3 protein is CASSLGQSGYGYTF. The CDR3 DNA sequence: TGTGCCAGCAGCTTAGGCCAGAGCGGCTATGGCTACACCTTC.

This clone turned up a few times. The CDR3 sequence is CASSPAGAGEQYF. CDR3 in DNA: TGTGCCAGCAGTCCCGCGGGGGCTGGAGAGCAGTACTTC. The chain recombines TRBV6-1 with TRBJ2-7; D may be TRBD2 (7 bases). V gave up 5 bases and J gave up 7 bases, with 15 bases separating them. The CDR3 spans 13 residues. Per germline, CDR1 MNHNS and CDR2 SASEGT.

The chain links TRBV11-3 to TRBJ2-6; a possible D gene is TRBD1 (6 bases). Trimming left V 6 bases short and J 1 base short, with 10 bases between. The CDR3 length is 15 residues. CDR1 SGHNT and CDR2 YENEEA come from the germline V gene. CDR3 coding DNA: TGTGCCAGCAGAACACAGGGTTCTGGGGCCAACGTCCTGACTTTC. Translated, it gives CASRTQGSGANVLTF.